This TCR beta chain was sequenced for a study of T cell changes during pregnancy in multiple sclerosis. Some clones are missing from TCRdb's copy, which holds only in-frame ones; the method was immunoSEQ multiplex PCR. The sample consists of some 97,000 clones, 94% of them appearing once. This sequence was found in a female donor with multiple sclerosis, enrolled in a pregnancy study. The specimen comprised peripheral blood, sampled before pregnancy.

CDR3 protein: CASSQVTPGLPYEQYF. The CDR3 region has the DNA TGTGCCAGCAGCCAAGTTACCCCGGGACTTCCCTACGAGCAGTACTTC. V is TRBV4-2 and J is TRBJ2-7, with TRBD2 as a possible D gene (6 bases). CDR3 size: 16 residues. Trimming stripped 1 base from V and 2 bases from J, with 15 bases between. Germline lookup yields CDR1 LGHNA and CDR2 YNFKEQ.